This TCR beta chain was sequenced for a study of T cell changes during pregnancy in multiple sclerosis. The assay was immunoSEQ multiplex PCR, and TCRdb's table has in-frame clones only and misses some. The sample carries tens of thousands of clones, less than 95% recorded once. The germline V gene has CDR1 MNHEY and CDR2 SVGAGI. The length of the CDR3 is 14 residues. V lost 4 bases and J lost 0, with 7 bases in between. This sequence joins TRBV6-5 and TRBJ1-3, with D unresolved. This sequence originates from a female donor with multiple sclerosis, enrolled in a pregnancy study. Sequencing was performed on CD4+ T cells from peripheral blood mononuclear cells, taken in the third trimester of pregnancy. The CDR3 here is CASSSTASGNTIYF. Here the CDR3 DNA reads TGTGCCAGCAGTTCTACAGCCTCTGGAAACACCATATATTTT.